These 9 T cell receptor beta chains originate from one sample sequenced in a study of shared clonotypes between healthy human individuals. Produced via immunoSEQ multiplex PCR; TCRdb's table is partial and in-frame only. Among some 700,000 clones, roughly 91% were seen once, and the ten largest hold more than 30%. The material sequenced was memory CD8+ T cells from PBMCs. As for subset: CD45RO+ cells pooled with CCR7-negative TemRA cells. These receptors all come from a man between 18 and 29 years old in good health. Some clones in this sample may be carry-over from other donors' samples.

V gene TRBV28 combines with J gene TRBJ2-1; D unclear. The germline V gene has CDR1 MDHEN and CDR2 SYDVKM. Trimming removed 3 bases from V and 3 bases from J, with 12 bases in between. This CDR3 is 15 amino acids long. The CDR3 DNA follows: TGTGCCAGCAGTTTCCGTGGGCTTTTCTACAATGAGCAGTTCTTC. As protein: CASSFRGLFYNEQFF.

This chain joins TRBV7-9 and TRBJ2-7; TRBD1 aligns across 11 bases. CDR3 length: 15 residues. Germline V gene sequence: CDR1 SEHNR, CDR2 FQNEAQ (reference sequence). V shed 6 bases and J 6 bases; nucleotides not matched to a gene: 10. For the CDR3, the DNA is TGTGCCAGCAGTCCATTCCAAGGGACAGGGGGCGAGCAGTACTTC. Translation: CASSPFQGTGGEQYF.

This chain uses TRBV7-3 with TRBJ1-5; D is unresolved. The CDR3 runs to 15 residues. The germline gives CDR1 SGHTA, CDR2 FQGTGA. The V and J ends lost 5 bases and 2 bases respectively, with 13 bases between them. Written as DNA, the CDR3 is TGTGCCAGCAGCCCGATTCCGAGGGGCAATCAGCCCCAGCATTTT. Amino acids: CASSPIPRGNQPQHF.

The rearrangement links TRBV7-8 to TRBJ2-7, with D hard to call. Germline CDR1 is SGHVS and CDR2 is FQNEAQ. With 3 bases removed from V and 5 bases from J, the gap between germline ends came to 11 bases. This CDR3 contains 13 residues. The CDR3 spells CASSLSPGHEQYF. DNA of the CDR3: TGTGCCAGCAGCTTGAGTCCCGGTCACGAGCAGTACTTC. The full variable domain, with the rest looked up from reference TRBV7-8 and TRBJ2-7, is GAGVSQSPRYKVAKRGQDVALRCDPISGHVSLFWYQQALGQGPEFLTYFQNEAQLDKSGLPSDRFFAERPEGSVSTLKIQRTQQEDSAVYLCASSLSPGHEQYFGPGTRLTVT.

This chain connects TRBV7-9 to TRBJ2-3; D is undetermined. The germline V gene has CDR1 SEHNR and CDR2 FQNEAQ (reference sequence). The CDR3 length is 14 residues. Trimming took 0 bases from V and 6 from J, leaving 10 bases between them. CDR3 DNA sequence: TGTGCCAGCAGCTTAGCGCTTAGTTGGGATACGCAGTATTTT. Residues: CASSLALSWDTQYF.

This chain links TRBV4-3 with TRBJ2-1, with TRBD2 as a possible D gene (5 bases). The CDR3 contains 13 residues. The germline V gene encodes CDR1 LGHNA and CDR2 YSLEER. Trimming shortened V by 1 base and J by 6 bases, and 7 bases separated the two germline ends. The CDR3 spells CASSQGRGNEQFF. The CDR3 region has the DNA TGCGCCAGCAGCCAAGGCCGGGGCAATGAGCAGTTCTTC.

The chain has TRBV27 and TRBJ2-1; D perhaps matches TRBD2 (5 bases). Trimming left V 6 bases short and J 8 bases short, with 20 bases between. The germline V gene encodes CDR1 MNHEY and CDR2 SMNVEV (reference sequence). The CDR3 totals 15 residues. The chain's CDR3 is CASRFLADVRDEQFF. The CDR3 nucleotides read TGTGCCAGCAGATTCCTTGCGGACGTGAGGGATGAGCAGTTCTTC.

V and J are TRBV27 and TRBJ2-7; TRBD1 agrees at 8 bases. The germline V gene has CDR1 MNHEY and CDR2 SMNVEV (reference sequence). V shed 7 bases and J 2 bases; nucleotides not matched to a gene: 7. The CDR3 is made up of 14 amino acids. The CDR3 is CASMNTGGPYEQYF. The CDR3, as DNA: TGTGCCAGCATGAATACAGGGGGTCCCTACGAGCAGTACTTC.

The CDR3 is CASSRTSGRALQETQYF. The DNA of the CDR3 is TGCGCCAGCAGCCGGACTAGCGGGAGGGCCCTCCAAGAGACCCAGTACTTC. The chain joins TRBV4-1 to TRBJ2-5; TRBD2 agrees at 15 bases. Trimming at V came to 4 bases and at J to 1 base, leaving 4 bases not matched to a gene. Germline V gene lookup returns CDR1 MGHRA and CDR2 YSYEKL. The CDR3 contains 17 residues.